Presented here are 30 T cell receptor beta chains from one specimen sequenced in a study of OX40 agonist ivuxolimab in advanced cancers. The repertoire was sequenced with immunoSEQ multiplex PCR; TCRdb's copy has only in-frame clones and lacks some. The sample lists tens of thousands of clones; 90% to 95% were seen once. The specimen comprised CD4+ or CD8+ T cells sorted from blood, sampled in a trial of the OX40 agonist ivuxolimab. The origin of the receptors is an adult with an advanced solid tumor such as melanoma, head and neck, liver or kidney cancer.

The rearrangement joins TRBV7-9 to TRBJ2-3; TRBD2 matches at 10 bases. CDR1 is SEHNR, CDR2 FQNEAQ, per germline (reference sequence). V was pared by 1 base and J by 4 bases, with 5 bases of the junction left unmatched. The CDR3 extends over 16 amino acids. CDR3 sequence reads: CASSLVAGGGADTQYF. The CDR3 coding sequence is TGTGCCAGCAGCTTAGTAGCGGGAGGAGGGGCAGATACGCAGTATTTT.

The CDR3 DNA reads TGTGCCAGCAGACCGCCCGGGACAGTAAACAACGTCCTGACTTTC. Translation: CASRPPGTVNNVLTF. The genes are TRBV2 and TRBJ2-6; 7 bases line up with TRBD1. This CDR3 contains 15 residues. Per the germline V gene, CDR1 is SNHLY and CDR2 is FYNNEI. With V trimmed by 6 bases and J by 9 bases, 11 bases remained unmatched.

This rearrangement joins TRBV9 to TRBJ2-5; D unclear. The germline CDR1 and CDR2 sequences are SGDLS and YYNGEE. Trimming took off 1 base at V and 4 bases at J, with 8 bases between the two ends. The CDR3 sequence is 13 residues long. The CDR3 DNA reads TGTGCCAGCAGCGTATGGGGTGGAGAGACCCAGTACTTC. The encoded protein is CASSVWGGETQYF.

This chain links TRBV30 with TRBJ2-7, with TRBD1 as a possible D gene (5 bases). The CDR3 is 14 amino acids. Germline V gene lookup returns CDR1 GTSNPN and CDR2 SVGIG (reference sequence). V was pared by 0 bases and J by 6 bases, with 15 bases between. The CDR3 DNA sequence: TGTGCCTGGAGTGTAGGGTGGAGTCAGGGCGAGCAGTACTTC. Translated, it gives CAWSVGWSQGEQYF.

In DNA, the CDR3 is TGTGCCAGCAGCCAAGTTACAGGGGTTAAGGGGGACACTGAAGCTTTCTTT. Translating it yields CASSQVTGVKGDTEAFF. The gene calls are TRBV14 and TRBJ1-1; the match to TRBD1 covers 7 bases. The CDR3 extends over 17 amino acids. Germline CDR1 reads SGHDN; CDR2 reads FVKESK. V trimming: 1 base; J trimming: 3 bases; junction bases outside the gene matches: 11.

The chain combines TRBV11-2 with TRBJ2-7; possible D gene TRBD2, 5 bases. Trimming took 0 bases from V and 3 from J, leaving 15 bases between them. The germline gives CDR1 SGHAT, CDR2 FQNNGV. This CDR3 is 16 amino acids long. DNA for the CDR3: TGTGCCAGCAGCTTAGATTTACGGGAAGCCTTCTACGAGCAGTACTTC. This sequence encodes CASSLDLREAFYEQYF.

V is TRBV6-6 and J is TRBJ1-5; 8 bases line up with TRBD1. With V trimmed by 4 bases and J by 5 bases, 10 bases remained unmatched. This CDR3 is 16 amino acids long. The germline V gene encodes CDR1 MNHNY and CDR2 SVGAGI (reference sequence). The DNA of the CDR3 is TGTGCCAGCAGTTTTCACAGGGGGGGGTACGATCAGCCCCAGCATTTT. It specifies CASSFHRGGYDQPQHF.

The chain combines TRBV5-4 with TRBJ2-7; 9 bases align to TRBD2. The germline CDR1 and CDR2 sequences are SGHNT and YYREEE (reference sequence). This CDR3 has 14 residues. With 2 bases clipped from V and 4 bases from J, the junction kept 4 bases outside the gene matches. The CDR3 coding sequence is TGTGCCAGCAGCTTTGGCGGGAGGGGATACGAGCAGTACTTC. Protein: CASSFGGRGYEQYF.

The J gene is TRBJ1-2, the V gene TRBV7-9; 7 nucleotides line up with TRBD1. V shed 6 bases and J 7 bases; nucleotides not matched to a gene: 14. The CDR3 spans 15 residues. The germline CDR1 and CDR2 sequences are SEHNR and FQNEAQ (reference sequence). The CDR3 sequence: CASRSTGASQGGYTF. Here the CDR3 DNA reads TGTGCCAGCAGGTCCACAGGGGCATCTCAGGGTGGCTACACCTTC.

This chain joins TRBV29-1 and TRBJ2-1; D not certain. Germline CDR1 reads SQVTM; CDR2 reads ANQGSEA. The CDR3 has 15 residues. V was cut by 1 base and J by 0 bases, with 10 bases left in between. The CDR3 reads CSVEADGLSYNEQFF. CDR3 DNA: TGCAGCGTTGAAGCTGATGGGCTCTCCTACAATGAGCAGTTCTTC.

CDR3 nucleotide sequence: TGTGCCAGCAGTTTATCGGCCAGACGAACCTACGAGCAGTACTTC. This sequence encodes CASSLSARRTYEQYF. The chain couples TRBV27 to TRBJ2-7; no reliable D call. This CDR3 comprises 15 residues. CDR1 is MNHEY and CDR2 is SMNVEV in the germline V gene (reference sequence). V dropped 0 bases and J dropped 2 bases, with 11 bases sitting between them.

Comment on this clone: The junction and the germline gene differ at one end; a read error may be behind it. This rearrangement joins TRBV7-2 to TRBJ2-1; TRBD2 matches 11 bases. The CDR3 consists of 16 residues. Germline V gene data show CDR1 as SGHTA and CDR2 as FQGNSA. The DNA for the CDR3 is TGTGCCAGCAGCCTAGCCGGGACTAGCGGATACAATGAGCAGTTCTTC. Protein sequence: CASSLAGTSGYNEQFF.

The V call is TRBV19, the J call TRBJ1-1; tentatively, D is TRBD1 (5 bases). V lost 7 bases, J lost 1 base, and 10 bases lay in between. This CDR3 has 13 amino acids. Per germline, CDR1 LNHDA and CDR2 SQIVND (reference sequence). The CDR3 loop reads CASTNQGNTEAFF. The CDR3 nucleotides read TGTGCCAGTACAAATCAGGGGAACACTGAAGCTTTCTTT.

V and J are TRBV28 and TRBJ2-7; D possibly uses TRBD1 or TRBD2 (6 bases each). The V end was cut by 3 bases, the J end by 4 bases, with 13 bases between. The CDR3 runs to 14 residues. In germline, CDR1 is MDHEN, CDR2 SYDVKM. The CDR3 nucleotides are TGTGCCAGCAGTTTTTCCGGGGGCTCGTACGAGCAGTACTTC. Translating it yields CASSFSGGSYEQYF.

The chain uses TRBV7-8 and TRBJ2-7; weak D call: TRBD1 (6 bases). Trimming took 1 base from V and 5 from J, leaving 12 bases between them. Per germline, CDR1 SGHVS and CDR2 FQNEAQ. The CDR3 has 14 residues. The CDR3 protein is CASSLEQGPHEQYF. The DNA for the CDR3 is TGTGCCAGCAGCTTAGAACAGGGCCCCCACGAGCAGTACTTC.

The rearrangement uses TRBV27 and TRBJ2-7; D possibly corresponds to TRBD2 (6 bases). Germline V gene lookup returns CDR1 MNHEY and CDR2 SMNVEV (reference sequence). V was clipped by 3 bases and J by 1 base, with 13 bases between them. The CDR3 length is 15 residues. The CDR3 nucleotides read TGTGCCAGCAGTTTCACCGGGAGCCTTTCCTACGAGCAGTACTTC. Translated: CASSFTGSLSYEQYF.

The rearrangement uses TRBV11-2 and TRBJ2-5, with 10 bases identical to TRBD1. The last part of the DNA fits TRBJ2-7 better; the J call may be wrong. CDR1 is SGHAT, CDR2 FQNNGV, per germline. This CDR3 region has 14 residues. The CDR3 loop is CASSRGTGDGEQYF. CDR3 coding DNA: TGTGCCAGCAGCCGGGGGACAGGGGATGGCGAGCAGTACTTC.

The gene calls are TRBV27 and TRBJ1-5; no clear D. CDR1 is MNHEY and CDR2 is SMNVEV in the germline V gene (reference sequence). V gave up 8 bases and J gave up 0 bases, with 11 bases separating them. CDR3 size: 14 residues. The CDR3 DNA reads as TGTGCCAGCCGGTTGGCTGGTAGCAATCAGCCCCAGCATTTT. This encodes CASRLAGSNQPQHF.

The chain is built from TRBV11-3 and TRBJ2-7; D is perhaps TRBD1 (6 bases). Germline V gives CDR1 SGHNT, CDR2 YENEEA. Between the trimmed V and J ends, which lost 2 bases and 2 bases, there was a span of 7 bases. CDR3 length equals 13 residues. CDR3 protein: CASSLRDTYEQYF. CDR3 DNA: TGTGCCAGCAGCTTACGGGACACCTACGAGCAGTACTTC. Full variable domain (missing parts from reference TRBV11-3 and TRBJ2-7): EAGVVQSPRYKIIEKKQPVAFWCNPISGHNTLYWYLQNLGQGPELLIRYENEEAVDDSQLPKDRFSAERLKGVDSTLKIQPAELGDSAVYLCASSLRDTYEQYFGPGTRLTVT.

The CDR3 DNA reads as TGTGCCAGCAGCTTAATCCCGGGCGAGGAAAAACTGTTTTTT. This translates into CASSLIPGEEKLFF. J is TRBJ1-4 and V is TRBV7-9, with D hard to call. CDR3 length equals 14 residues. Per the germline V gene, CDR1 is SEHNR and CDR2 is FQNEAQ (reference sequence). Trimming pared 2 bases from V and 8 bases from J, leaving 12 bases between.

CDR3 in amino acids: CASRRAIRGEKLFF. The CDR3, as DNA: TGTGCCAGCAGACGGGCCATTAGAGGTGAAAAACTGTTTTTT. V usage is TRBV5-8 and J usage is TRBJ1-4; no reliable D call. The germline V gene has CDR1 SGHTS and CDR2 YDEGEE. The CDR3 consists of 14 residues. Trimming took 5 bases from V and 7 from J, leaving 15 bases between them.

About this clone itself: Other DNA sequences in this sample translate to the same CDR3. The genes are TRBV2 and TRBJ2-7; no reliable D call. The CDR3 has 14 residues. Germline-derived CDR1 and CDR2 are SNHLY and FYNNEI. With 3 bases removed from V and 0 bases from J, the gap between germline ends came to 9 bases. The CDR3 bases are TGTGCCAGCAGTGATGGCGGAAGCTCCTACGAGCAGTACTTC. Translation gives CASSDGGSSYEQYF.

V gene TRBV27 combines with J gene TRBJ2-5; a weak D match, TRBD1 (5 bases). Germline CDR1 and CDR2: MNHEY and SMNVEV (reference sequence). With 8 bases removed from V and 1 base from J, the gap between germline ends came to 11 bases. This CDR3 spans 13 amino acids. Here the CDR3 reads CASSWGSQETQYF. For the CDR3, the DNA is TGTGCCAGCTCATGGGGCAGCCAAGAGACCCAGTACTTC.

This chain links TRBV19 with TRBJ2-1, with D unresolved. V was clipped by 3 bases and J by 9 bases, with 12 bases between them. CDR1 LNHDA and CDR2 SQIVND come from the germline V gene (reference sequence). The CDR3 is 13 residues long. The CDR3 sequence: CASSIPNGREQFF. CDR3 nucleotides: TGTGCCAGTAGTATCCCCAACGGACGTGAGCAGTTCTTC.

The CDR3 sequence: CASSSSLTGIPPHEQFF. Written as DNA, the CDR3 is TGTGCCAGCAGCTCCTCTCTAACAGGGATTCCCCCCCATGAGCAGTTCTTC. This chain uses TRBV9 with TRBJ2-1, with D perhaps TRBD1 (6 bases). CDR3 length: 17 amino acids. Germline V CDR1 and CDR2: SGDLS, YYNGEE. V was shortened by 4 bases and J by 8 bases, with 25 bases between the two germline ends. The full variable domain, completed using reference TRBV9 and TRBJ2-1, is DSGVTQTPKHLITATGQRVTLRCSPRSGDLSVYWYQQSLDQGLQFLIQYYNGEERAKGNILERFSAQQFPDLHSELNLSSLELGDSALYFCASSSSLTGIPPHEQFFGPGTRLTVL.

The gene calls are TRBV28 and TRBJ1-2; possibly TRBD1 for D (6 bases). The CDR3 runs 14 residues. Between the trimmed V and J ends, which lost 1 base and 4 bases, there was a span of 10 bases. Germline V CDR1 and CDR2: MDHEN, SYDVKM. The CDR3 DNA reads TGTGCCAGCAGTTTATTCGGGGGCGCCTATGGCTACACCTTC. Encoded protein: CASSLFGGAYGYTF.

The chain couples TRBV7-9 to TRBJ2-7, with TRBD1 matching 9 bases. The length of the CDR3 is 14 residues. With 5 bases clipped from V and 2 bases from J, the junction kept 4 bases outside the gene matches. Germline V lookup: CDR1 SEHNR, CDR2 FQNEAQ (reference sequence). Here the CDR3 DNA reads TGTGCCAGCAGCCTGAGACAGGGGGCCTACGAGCAGTACTTC. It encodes CASSLRQGAYEQYF. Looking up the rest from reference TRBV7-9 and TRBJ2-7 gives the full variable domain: DTGVSQNPRHKITKRGQNVTFRCDPISEHNRLYWYRQTLGQGPEFLTYFQNEAQLEKSRLLSDRFSAERPKGSFSTLEIQRTEQGDSAMYLCASSLRQGAYEQYFGPGTRLTVT.

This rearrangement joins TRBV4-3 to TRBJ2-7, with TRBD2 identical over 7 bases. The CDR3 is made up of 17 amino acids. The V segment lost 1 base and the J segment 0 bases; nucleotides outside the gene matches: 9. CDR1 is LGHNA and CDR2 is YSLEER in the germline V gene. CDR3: CASSQGTEWEGSYEQYF. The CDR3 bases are TGCGCCAGCAGCCAAGGTACAGAGTGGGAGGGCTCCTACGAGCAGTACTTC.

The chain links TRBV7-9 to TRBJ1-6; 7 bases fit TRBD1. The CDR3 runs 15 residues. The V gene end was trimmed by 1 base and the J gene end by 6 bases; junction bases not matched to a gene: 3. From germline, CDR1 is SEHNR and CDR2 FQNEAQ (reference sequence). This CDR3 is CASSLGDSSNSPLHF. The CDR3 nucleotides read TGTGCCAGCAGCTTAGGGGACAGCTCTAATTCACCCCTCCACTTT.

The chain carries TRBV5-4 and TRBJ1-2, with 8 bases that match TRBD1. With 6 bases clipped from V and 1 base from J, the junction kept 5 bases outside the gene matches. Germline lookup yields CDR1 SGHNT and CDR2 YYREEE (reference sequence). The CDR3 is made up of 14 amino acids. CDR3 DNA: TGTGCCAGCAACGGGGACAGGATTAACTATGGCTACACCTTC. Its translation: CASNGDRINYGYTF. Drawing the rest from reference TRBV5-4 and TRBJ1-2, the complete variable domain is ETGVTQSPTHLIKTRGQQVTLRCSSQSGHNTVSWYQQALGQGPQFIFQYYREEENGRGNFPPRFSGLQFPNYSSELNVNALELDDSALYLCASNGDRINYGYTFGSGTRLTVV.